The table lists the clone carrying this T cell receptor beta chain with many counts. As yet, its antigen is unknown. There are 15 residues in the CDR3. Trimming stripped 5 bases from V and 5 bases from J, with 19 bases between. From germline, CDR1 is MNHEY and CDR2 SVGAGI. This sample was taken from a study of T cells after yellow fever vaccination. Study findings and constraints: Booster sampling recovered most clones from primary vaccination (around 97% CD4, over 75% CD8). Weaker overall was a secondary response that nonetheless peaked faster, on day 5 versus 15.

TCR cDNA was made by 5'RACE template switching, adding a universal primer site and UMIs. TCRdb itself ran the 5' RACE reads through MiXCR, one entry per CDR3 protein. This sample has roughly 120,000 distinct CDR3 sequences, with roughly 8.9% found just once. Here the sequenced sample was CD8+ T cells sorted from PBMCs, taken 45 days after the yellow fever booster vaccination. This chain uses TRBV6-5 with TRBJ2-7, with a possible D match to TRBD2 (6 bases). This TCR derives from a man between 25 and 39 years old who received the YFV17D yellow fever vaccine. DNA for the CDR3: TGTGCCAGCAGTCCCCCCTCCGGGACTCCCCACGAGCAGTACTTC. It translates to CASSPPSGTPHEQYF.